This TCR beta chain was found in a study of control samples from healthy donors and cancer patients. CDR1 is PRHDT, CDR2 FYEKMQ, per germline (reference sequence). Trimming cost V 0 bases and J 5 bases, with 8 bases left between them. CDR3 length: 13 amino acids. TCRdb keeps only in-frame clones here, not all; method: immunoSEQ multiplex PCR. This table holds 150,000 or so clones, around 90% found once. The sequencing input was blood. The gene calls are TRBV13 and TRBJ2-7, with D hard to call. The TCR sequence derives from a man in his late teens or twenties in good health. CDR3 sequence: CASSLGPRNEQYF. The DNA for the CDR3 is TGTGCCAGCAGCTTAGGCCCTAGGAACGAGCAGTACTTC.